Following are 6 T cell receptor beta chains from one sample sequenced in a study of CD8 T cells in Susac syndrome. RNA totalling about 0.5 to 1 ug underwent reverse transcription with random hexamers. Each CDR3 protein is one row after TCRdb ran MiXCR on the immunoSEQ multiplex PCR reads. This sample has 160,000 or so distinct CDR3 sequences; over 85% occur once, and the top ten carry over 0.2%. Sequences were obtained from CD8+ T cells from PBMCs. The receptors here all came from a human donor with multiple sclerosis.

The chain is built from TRBV6-4 and TRBJ2-2; unclear D gene. Germline V gene lookup returns CDR1 MRHNA and CDR2 SNTAGT. Trimming removed 6 bases from V and 6 bases from J, with 11 bases in between. CDR3 length equals 13 residues. The CDR3 nucleotides read TGTGCCAGCAGCCCCTCAGAACCCGGGGAGCTGTTTTTT. Translated: CASSPSEPGELFF.

The rearrangement links TRBV11-2 to TRBJ2-5; D ambiguous. Trimming cost V 3 bases and J 5 bases, with 16 bases left between them. Germline values: CDR1 SGHAT, CDR2 FQNNGV. This CDR3 contains 15 residues. DNA for the CDR3: TGTGCCAGCAGCTTCTACGGCTGGGATGGGGAGACCCAGTACTTC. Translating it yields CASSFYGWDGETQYF.

The genes are TRBV27 and TRBJ2-1, with a possible D match to TRBD1 (5 bases). The germline V gene encodes CDR1 MNHEY and CDR2 SMNVEV (reference sequence). The CDR3 contains 15 residues. Trimming pared 2 bases from V and 6 bases from J, leaving 14 bases between. In DNA, the CDR3 is TGTGCCAGCAGTTTAGTCGGCCGGCAGGGCAATGAGCAGTTCTTC. Its protein is CASSLVGRQGNEQFF.

The chain couples TRBV20-1 to TRBJ1-2, with 8 bases matching TRBD1. CDR3 size: 13 residues. The germline CDR1 and CDR2 sequences are DFQATT and SNEGSKA (reference sequence). With V trimmed by 5 bases and J by 8 bases, 10 bases remained unmatched. CDR3 in DNA: TGCAGTGCTCACGACAGGGGCGCGATCGGCTACACCTTC. This gives the protein CSAHDRGAIGYTF.

CDR3 protein: CASSSPGGTSGVDWGTEQFF. The CDR3 DNA sequence: TGTGCCAGCAGCTCCCCCGGAGGAACTAGCGGGGTCGATTGGGGCACTGAGCAGTTCTTC. This chain connects TRBV7-8 to TRBJ2-1, with 10 bases aligning to TRBD2. Germline V gene sequence: CDR1 SGHVS, CDR2 FQNEAQ. V lost 4 bases to trimming and J lost 9 bases; unmatched junction nucleotides: 24. The CDR3 is 20 residues long.

This clonotype was picked up one time. J is TRBJ1-1 and V is TRBV9; TRBD1 matches at 7 bases. V was clipped by 6 bases and J by 5 bases; unmatched bases: 13. The CDR3 contains 15 residues. Germline loops: CDR1 SGDLS, CDR2 YYNGEE. CDR3: CASTGTVQGQTEAFF. DNA for the CDR3: TGTGCCAGCACCGGAACTGTACAGGGGCAGACTGAAGCTTTCTTT.